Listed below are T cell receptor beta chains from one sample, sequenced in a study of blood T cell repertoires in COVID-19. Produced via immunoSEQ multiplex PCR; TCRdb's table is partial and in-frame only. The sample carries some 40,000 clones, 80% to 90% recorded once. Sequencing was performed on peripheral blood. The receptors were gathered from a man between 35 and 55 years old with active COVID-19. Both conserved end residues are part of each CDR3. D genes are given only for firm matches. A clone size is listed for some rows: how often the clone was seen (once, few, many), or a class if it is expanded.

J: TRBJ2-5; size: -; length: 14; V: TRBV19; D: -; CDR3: CASSPRRQGGSQYF; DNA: TGTGCCAGTAGTCCTAGGCGGCAGGGGGGATCCCAGTACTTC
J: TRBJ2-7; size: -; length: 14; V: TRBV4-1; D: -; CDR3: CASSPRDRAYEQYF; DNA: TGCGCCAGCAGCCCGCGGGACAGAGCCTACGAGCAGTACTTC
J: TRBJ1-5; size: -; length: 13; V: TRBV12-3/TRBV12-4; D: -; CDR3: CASSLAPGQPQHF; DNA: TGTGCCAGCAGTCTCGCGCCCGGGCAGCCCCAGCATTTT
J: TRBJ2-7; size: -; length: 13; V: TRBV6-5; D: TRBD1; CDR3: CASKLQGTVEQYF; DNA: TGTGCCAGCAAATTACAGGGGACGGTAGAGCAGTACTTC
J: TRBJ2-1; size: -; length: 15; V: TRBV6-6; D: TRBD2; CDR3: CASSYLAGGPYEQFF; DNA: TGTGCCAGCAGTTACTTAGCGGGAGGGCCTTATGAGCAGTTCTTC
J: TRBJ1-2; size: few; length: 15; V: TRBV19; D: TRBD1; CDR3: CASSTPRTGFYGYTF; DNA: TGTGCCAGTAGTACCCCTCGGACAGGATTCTATGGCTACACCTTC
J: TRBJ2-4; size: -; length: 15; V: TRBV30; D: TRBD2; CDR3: CALSGLAGGRDIQYF; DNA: TGTGCCCTTTCCGGGCTAGCGGGAGGTCGAGACATTCAGTACTTC
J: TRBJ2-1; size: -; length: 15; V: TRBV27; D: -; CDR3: CASRPGTKRFGEQFF; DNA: TGTGCCAGCAGACCCGGGACAAAGAGATTTGGTGAGCAGTTCTTC
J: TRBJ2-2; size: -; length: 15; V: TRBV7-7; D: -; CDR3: CASSLGRADTGELFF; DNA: TGTGCCAGCAGCTTAGGGAGGGCCGACACCGGGGAGCTGTTTTTT
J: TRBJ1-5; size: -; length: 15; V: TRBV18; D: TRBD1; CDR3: CASSLTGVSNQPQHF; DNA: TGTGCCAGCTCACTTACAGGGGTGAGCAATCAGCCCCAGCATTTT
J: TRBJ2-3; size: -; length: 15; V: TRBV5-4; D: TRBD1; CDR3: CASSYDRGHTDTQYF; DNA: TGTGCCAGCAGCTACGACAGGGGCCACACAGATACGCAGTATTTT
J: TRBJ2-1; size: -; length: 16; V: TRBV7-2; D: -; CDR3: CASSALGGGGGDEQFF; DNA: TGTGCCAGCAGCGCCCTGGGCGGAGGGGGGGGCGATGAGCAGTTCTTC
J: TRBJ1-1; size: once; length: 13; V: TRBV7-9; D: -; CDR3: CASRPTGFTEAFF; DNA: TGTGCCAGCAGACCAACAGGGTTCACTGAAGCTTTCTTT
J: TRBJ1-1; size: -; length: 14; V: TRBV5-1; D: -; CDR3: CASSTSSRGTEAFF; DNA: TGCGCCAGCAGCACCTCTTCAAGGGGCACTGAAGCTTTCTTT
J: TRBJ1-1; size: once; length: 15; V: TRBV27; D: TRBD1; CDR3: CASSPRRTGGTEAFF; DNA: TGTGCCAGCAGTCCGAGGAGGACAGGGGGGACTGAAGCTTTCTTT
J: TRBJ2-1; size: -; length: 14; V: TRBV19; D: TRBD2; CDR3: CASSSGLAIGEQFF; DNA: TGTGCCAGTAGTAGCGGACTAGCAATTGGGGAGCAGTTCTTC
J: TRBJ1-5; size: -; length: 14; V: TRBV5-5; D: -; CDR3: CASSLVVFNQPQHF; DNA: TGTGCCAGCAGCTTGGTTGTCTTCAATCAGCCCCAGCATTTT
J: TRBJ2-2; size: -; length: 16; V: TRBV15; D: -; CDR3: CATSLGVRVGTGELFF; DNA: TGTGCCACCAGCCTTGGCGTTCGGGTGGGCACCGGGGAGCTGTTTTTT
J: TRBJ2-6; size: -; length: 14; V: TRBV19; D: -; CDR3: CASAPQAGANVLTF; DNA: TGTGCCAGCGCCCCTCAAGCCGGGGCCAACGTCCTGACTTTC
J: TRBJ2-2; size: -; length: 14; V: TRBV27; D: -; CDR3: CASSFRSSTGELFF; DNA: TGTGCCAGCAGTTTCCGTTCGAGCACCGGGGAGCTGTTTTTT
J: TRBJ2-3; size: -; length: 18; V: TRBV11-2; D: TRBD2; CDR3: CASSLNPTSGRAPDTQYF; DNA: TGTGCCAGCAGCTTAAATCCCACTAGCGGGAGGGCCCCAGATACGCAGTATTTT
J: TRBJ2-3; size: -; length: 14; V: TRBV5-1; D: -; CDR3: CASSLGLSADTQYF; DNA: TGCGCCAGCAGCTTGGGCCTGTCTGCGGATACGCAGTATTTT
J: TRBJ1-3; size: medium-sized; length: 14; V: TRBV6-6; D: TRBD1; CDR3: CASSAGQVGNTIYF; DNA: TGTGCCAGCAGTGCGGGACAGGTCGGAAACACCATATATTTT
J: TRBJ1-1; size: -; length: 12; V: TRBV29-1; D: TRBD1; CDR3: CSVTQGDAEAFF; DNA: TGCAGCGTCACACAGGGGGACGCTGAAGCTTTCTTT
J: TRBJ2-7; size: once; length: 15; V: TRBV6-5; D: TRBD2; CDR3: CASWGTSGSSYEQYF; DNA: TGTGCCAGCTGGGGGACTAGCGGAAGCTCCTACGAGCAGTACTTC